The rows below give T cell receptor beta chains drawn from one sample of a study of blood T cells in healthy people across ages. One entry per CDR3 protein results from TCRdb running MiXCR on the 5' RACE reads. The sample lists some 940,000 distinct CDR3 sequences, almost 30% occurring once. The same data also went into a second study, on T cells of mothers and their children.

The source material was blood. The receptor set was obtained from a woman aged 35 to 49 in good health. CDR3s leave out the opening cysteine and the closing phenylalanine or tryptophan. Each record gives: clone size, J gene, V gene, D gene, CDR3 protein. D genes are given only for firm matches. A row's size may be missing; if present it is once, few, many or a size class.

>many|TRBJ2-1|TRBV29-1|TRBD1
SVSLTGTGGFNEQF
>-|TRBJ2-7|TRBV28|TRBD1
ASRSAGTDYELY
>once|TRBJ2-6|TRBV3-1|TRBD1
ASSTTGGGGANVLT
>few|TRBJ2-1|TRBV12-3/TRBV12-4|TRBD2
ASSPRYGGGINEQF
>-|TRBJ1-2|TRBV19|-
ATLWSGASGSYT
>many|TRBJ2-7|TRBV7-9|-
ASSLAAYYEQY
>-|TRBJ1-2|TRBV29-1|-
SVDPRQVYGYT
>-|TRBJ2-7|TRBV6-5|-
ASKLVNEQY
>many|TRBJ2-1|TRBV29-1|-
SGRGVVSEQF
>few|TRBJ1-2|TRBV24-1|TRBD1
ATSDDRVADYYGYT
>few|TRBJ2-1|TRBV19|TRBD2
ASSIVLAGAGEQF
>few|TRBJ2-1|TRBV6-5|-
ASRDGLNEQF
>many|TRBJ2-3|TRBV29-1|-
SVEDTDTQY
>-|TRBJ1-1|TRBV28|-
ASPKDGGRNTEAF
>-|TRBJ1-4|TRBV7-2|-
ASSTHRDEKLF
>-|TRBJ2-7|TRBV28|TRBD1
ASSFDRGLRSYEQY
>few|TRBJ2-3|TRBV5-1|-
ASSEDSTADTQY
>-|-|TRBV4-1|-
ASSQVHRDYEQY
>-|TRBJ2-5|TRBV28|-
ANSFQGRVQETQY
>once|TRBJ1-4|TRBV2|-
ASEKRGTADNEKLF
>-|TRBJ1-1|TRBV5-4|-
ASSSGGRVAEAF
>many|TRBJ2-7|TRBV5-1|-
ASSFGNSYEQY
>many|TRBJ2-1|TRBV7-3|-
ASSFRGGLGDEQF
>many|TRBJ1-2|TRBV7-9|-
ASSSGRSYGYT
>few|TRBJ2-1|TRBV20-1|-
SARGLTESYNEQF
>few|TRBJ2-7|TRBV6-1|-
ASSDPRAPYEQY
>many|TRBJ2-5|TRBV20-1|TRBD2
SAEGTPGGETQY
>-|TRBJ1-4|TRBV6-6|-
ASSCAFGGGNEKLF
>many|TRBJ1-1|TRBV9|-
ASSVGDTEAF
>many|TRBJ2-3|TRBV9|-
ASSVAVTDTQY
>many|TRBJ2-1|TRBV7-9|-
ASSLGGAAAGNEQF
>-|TRBJ1-2|TRBV12-3/TRBV12-4|-
ASSLLGARNYGYT
>few|TRBJ2-5|TRBV5-1|-
ASSLGVEGETQY
>few|TRBJ2-7|TRBV6-6|-
ASSYVQAQGVY
>-|TRBJ2-1|TRBV6-2/TRBV6-3|TRBD1
ASSQPGTGKGREQF
>few|TRBJ2-7|TRBV6-4|-
ASSVGGRPSYEQY
>-|TRBJ2-2|TRBV7-9|-
ASSQNKGPSTGELF
>few|TRBJ1-4|TRBV29-1|-
SVDEPGSDEKLF
>-|TRBJ1-5|TRBV20-1|-
SARGRAGNSNQPQH
>many|TRBJ1-1|TRBV29-1|-
SVDRATEAF
>few|TRBJ2-7|TRBV4-3|-
ASSRELADYEQY
>-|TRBJ1-1|TRBV29-1|-
SARNSGRSTEAF
>-|TRBJ1-1|TRBV6-5|-
ASSYGGVTEAF
>-|TRBJ1-1|TRBV2|-
ASSWDPQVTEAF
>-|TRBJ1-4|TRBV12-3/TRBV12-4|TRBD1
ASSAGQGADNEKLF
>few|TRBJ2-7|TRBV6-5|-
ASSYSKRTDNHLYEQY
>many|TRBJ2-7|TRBV27|-
ASSADGGTVYEQY
>few|TRBJ2-7|TRBV14|-
ASSPLMGLNYEQY
>many|TRBJ1-5|TRBV29-1|TRBD1
SVQGAGNQPQH
>many|TRBJ2-7|TRBV5-5|-
ASSLFAGITYEQY
>-|TRBJ1-2|TRBV5-1|-
ASSLVGRESYGYT
>few|TRBJ2-2|TRBV3-1|-
ASSHGALYTGELF
>-|TRBJ2-3|TRBV10-3|TRBD2
AISDGGDTQY
>few|TRBJ2-5|TRBV20-1|-
SASQRFQETQY
>many|TRBJ2-1|TRBV20-1|TRBD2
SARDAGGGVTYNEQF
>many|TRBJ2-7|TRBV30|-
AWTRNRDEQY
>few|TRBJ2-1|TRBV28|-
ASRLDNEQF
>-|TRBJ1-2|TRBV28|-
ASSLGPGVNGYT